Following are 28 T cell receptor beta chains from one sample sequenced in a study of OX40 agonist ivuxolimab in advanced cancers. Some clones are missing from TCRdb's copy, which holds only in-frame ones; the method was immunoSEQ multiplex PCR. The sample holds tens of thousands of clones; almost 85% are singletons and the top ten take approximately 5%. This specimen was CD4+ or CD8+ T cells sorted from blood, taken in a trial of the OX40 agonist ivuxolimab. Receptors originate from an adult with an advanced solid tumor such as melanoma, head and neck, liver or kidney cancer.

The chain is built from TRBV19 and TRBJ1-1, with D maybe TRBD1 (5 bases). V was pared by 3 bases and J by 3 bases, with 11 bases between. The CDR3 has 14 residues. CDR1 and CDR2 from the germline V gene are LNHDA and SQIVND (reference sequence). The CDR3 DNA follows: TGTGCCAGTAGTATTCAGGGTGGGGACACTGAAGCTTTCTTT. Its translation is CASSIQGGDTEAFF. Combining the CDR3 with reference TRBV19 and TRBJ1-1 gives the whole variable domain DGGITQSPKYLFRKEGQNVTLSCEQNLNHDAMYWYRQDPGQGLRLIYYSQIVNDFQKGDIAEGYSVSREKKESFPLTVTSAQKNPTAFYLCASSIQGGDTEAFFGQGTRLTVV.

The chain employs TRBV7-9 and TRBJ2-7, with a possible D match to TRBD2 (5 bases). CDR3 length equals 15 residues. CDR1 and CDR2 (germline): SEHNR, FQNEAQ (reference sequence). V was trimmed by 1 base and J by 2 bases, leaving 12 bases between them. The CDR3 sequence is CASSLGTGKTYEQYF. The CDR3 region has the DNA TGTGCCAGCAGCTTAGGAACCGGGAAAACCTACGAGCAGTACTTC.

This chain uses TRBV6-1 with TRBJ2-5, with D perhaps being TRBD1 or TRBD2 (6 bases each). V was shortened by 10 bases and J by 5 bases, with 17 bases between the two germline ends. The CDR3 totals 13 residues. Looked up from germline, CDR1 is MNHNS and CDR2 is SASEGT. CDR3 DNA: TGTGCCACCTCCGGGGGCGAATGGGAGACCCAGTACTTC. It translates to CATSGGEWETQYF.

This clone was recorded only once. The CDR3, as DNA: TGTGCCATCACTCGGCAGGGGAACACTGAAGCTTTCTTT. This encodes CAITRQGNTEAFF. The chain combines TRBV2 with TRBJ1-1; D is possibly TRBD1 (5 bases). The CDR3 runs to 13 residues. Trimming took 10 bases from V and 1 from J, leaving 13 bases between them. Germline V gene data show CDR1 as SNHLY and CDR2 as FYNNEI. Full variable domain (remainder filled in from reference TRBV2 and TRBJ1-1): EPEVTQTPSHQVTQMGQEVILRCVPISNHLYFYWYRQILGQKVEFLVSFYNNEISEKSEIFDDQFSVERPDGSNFTLKIRSTKLEDSAMYFCAITRQGNTEAFFGQGTRLTVV.

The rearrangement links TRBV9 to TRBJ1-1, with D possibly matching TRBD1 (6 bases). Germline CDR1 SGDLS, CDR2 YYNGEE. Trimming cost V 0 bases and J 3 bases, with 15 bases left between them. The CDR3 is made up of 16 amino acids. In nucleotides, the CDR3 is TGTGCCAGCAGCGTAGGCAGCGGGGGGCGGGACACTGAAGCTTTCTTT. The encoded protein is CASSVGSGGRDTEAFF.

CDR3 coding DNA: TGTGCCAGCAGCTTGGTCGGGGTTGGCTATGGCTACACCTTC. It codes for CASSLVGVGYGYTF. The gene calls are TRBV7-9 and TRBJ1-2; D unresolved. The CDR3 has 14 residues. Trimming pared 3 bases from V and 4 bases from J, leaving 12 bases between. Looked up from germline, CDR1 is SEHNR and CDR2 is FQNEAQ (reference sequence). Based on the CDR3 plus reference TRBV7-9 and TRBJ1-2, the full variable domain is DTGVSQNPRHKITKRGQNVTFRCDPISEHNRLYWYRQTLGQGPEFLTYFQNEAQLEKSRLLSDRFSAERPKGSFSTLEIQRTEQGDSAMYLCASSLVGVGYGYTFGSGTRLTVV.

The CDR3 protein is CASSQGAYMNYGYTF. The CDR3 DNA reads as TGTGCCAGCAGCCAAGGAGCGTACATGAACTATGGCTACACCTTC. The chain combines TRBV4-2 with TRBJ1-2; D is unresolved. Germline values: CDR1 LGHNA, CDR2 YNFKEQ. The CDR3 totals 15 residues. Between the trimmed V and J ends, which lost 1 base and 2 bases, there was a span of 11 bases.

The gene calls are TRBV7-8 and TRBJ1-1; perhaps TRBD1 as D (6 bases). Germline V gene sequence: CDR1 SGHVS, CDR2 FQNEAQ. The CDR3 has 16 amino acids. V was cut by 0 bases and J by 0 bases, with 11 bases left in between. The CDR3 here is CASSLAGQYMNTEAFF. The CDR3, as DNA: TGTGCCAGCAGCTTAGCAGGACAGTACATGAACACTGAAGCTTTCTTT.

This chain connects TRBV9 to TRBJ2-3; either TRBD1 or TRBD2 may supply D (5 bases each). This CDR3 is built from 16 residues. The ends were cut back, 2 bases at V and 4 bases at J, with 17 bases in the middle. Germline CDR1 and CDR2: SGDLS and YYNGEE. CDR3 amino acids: CASSVGIGAGADTQYF. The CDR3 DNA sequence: TGTGCCAGCAGCGTCGGGATCGGGGCCGGGGCAGATACGCAGTATTTT.

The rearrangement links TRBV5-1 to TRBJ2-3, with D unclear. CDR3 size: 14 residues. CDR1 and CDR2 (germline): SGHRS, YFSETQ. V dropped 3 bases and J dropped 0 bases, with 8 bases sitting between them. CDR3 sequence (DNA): TGCGCCAGCAGCTCCTCTTCTAGCACAGATACGCAGTATTTT. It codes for CASSSSSSTDTQYF.

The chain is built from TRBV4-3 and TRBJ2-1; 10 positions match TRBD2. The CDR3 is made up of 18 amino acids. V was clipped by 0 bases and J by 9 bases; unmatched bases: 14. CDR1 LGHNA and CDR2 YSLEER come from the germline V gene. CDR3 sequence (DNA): TGCGCCAGCAGCCAAGATTCAGGTGGGAGCGGGGGGGCCCTTGAGCAGTTCTTC. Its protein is CASSQDSGGSGGALEQFF.

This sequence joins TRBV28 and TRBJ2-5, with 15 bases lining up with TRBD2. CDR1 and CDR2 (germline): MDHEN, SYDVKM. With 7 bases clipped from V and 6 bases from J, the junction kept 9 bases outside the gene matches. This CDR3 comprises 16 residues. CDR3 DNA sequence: TGTGCCAGCACACTGGGGGGACTAGCGGGAGGAAAGACCCAGTACTTC. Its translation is CASTLGGLAGGKTQYF.

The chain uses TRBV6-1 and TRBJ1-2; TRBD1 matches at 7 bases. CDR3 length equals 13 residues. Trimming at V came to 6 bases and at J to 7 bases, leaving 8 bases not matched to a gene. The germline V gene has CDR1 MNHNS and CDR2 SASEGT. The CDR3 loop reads CASRTTGEAGYTF. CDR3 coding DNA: TGTGCCAGCAGGACCACAGGGGAGGCTGGCTACACCTTC.

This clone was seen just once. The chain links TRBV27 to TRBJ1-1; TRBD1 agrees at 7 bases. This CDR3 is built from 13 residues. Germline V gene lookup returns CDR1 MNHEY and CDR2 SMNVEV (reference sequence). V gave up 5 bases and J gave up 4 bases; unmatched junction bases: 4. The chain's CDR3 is CASSIDRATEAFF. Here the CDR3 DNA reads TGTGCCAGCAGTATCGACAGGGCCACTGAAGCTTTCTTT.

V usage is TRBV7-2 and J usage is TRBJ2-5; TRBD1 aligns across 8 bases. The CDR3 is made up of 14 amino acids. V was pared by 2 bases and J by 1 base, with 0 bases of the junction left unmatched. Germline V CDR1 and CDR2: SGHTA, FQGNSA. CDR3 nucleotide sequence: TGTGCCAGCAGCTTACAGGGGGCCCAAGAGACCCAGTACTTC. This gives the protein CASSLQGAQETQYF.

As DNA, the CDR3 is TGTGCCAGCAGTTTAGTTGACAGGGAAGATACGCAGTATTTT. Amino acid sequence: CASSLVDREDTQYF. The chain combines TRBV28 with TRBJ2-3; 7 bases agree with TRBD1. J lost 5 bases, V lost 2 bases, and 4 bases had no gene match. The CDR3 spans 14 residues. The germline gives CDR1 MDHEN, CDR2 SYDVKM.

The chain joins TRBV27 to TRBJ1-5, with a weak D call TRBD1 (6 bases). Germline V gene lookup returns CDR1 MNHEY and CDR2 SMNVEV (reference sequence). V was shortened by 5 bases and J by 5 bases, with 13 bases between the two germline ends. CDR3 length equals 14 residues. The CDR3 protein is CASSRTASYQPQHF. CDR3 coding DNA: TGTGCCAGCAGTAGGACAGCCTCTTATCAGCCCCAGCATTTT.

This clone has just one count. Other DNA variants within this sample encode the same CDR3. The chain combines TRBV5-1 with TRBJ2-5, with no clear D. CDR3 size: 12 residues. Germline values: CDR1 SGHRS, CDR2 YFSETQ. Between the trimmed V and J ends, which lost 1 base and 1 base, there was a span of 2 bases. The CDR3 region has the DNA TGCGCCAGCAGCTTGTCCCAAGAGACCCAGTACTTC. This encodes CASSLSQETQYF.

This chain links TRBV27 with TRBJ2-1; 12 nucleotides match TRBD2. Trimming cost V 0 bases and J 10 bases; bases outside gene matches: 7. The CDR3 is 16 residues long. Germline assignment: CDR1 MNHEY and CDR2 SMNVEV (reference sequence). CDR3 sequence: CASSLSASGRVSEQFF. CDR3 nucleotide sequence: TGTGCCAGCAGTTTATCGGCTAGCGGGAGGGTAAGCGAGCAGTTCTTC.

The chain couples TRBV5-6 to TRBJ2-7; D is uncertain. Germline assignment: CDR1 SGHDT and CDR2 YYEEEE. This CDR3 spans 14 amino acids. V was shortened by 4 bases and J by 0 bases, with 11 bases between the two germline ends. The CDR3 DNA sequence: TGTGCCAGCAGCCCTAGGGTAATCTCCTACGAGCAGTACTTC. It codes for CASSPRVISYEQYF. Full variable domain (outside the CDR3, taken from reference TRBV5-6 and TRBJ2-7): DAGVTQSPTHLIKTRGQQVTLRCSPKSGHDTVSWYQQALGQGPQFIFQYYEEEERQRGNFPDRFSGHQFPNYSSELNVNALLLGDSALYLCASSPRVISYEQYFGPGTRLTVT.

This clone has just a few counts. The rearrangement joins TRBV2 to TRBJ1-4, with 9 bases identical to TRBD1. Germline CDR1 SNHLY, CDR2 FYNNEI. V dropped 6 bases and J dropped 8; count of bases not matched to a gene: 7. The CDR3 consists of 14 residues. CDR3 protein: CASSVQGAGEKLFF. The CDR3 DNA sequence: TGTGCCAGCAGCGTACAGGGGGCAGGGGAAAAACTGTTTTTT. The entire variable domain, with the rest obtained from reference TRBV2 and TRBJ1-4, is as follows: EPEVTQTPSHQVTQMGQEVILRCVPISNHLYFYWYRQILGQKVEFLVSFYNNEISEKSEIFDDQFSVERPDGSNFTLKIRSTKLEDSAMYFCASSVQGAGEKLFFGSGTQLSVL.

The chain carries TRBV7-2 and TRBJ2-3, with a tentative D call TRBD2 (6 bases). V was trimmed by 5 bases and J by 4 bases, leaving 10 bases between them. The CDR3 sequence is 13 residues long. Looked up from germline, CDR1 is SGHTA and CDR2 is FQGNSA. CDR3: CASSLSGADTQYF. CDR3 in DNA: TGTGCCAGCAGCCTCTCGGGGGCAGATACGCAGTATTTT.

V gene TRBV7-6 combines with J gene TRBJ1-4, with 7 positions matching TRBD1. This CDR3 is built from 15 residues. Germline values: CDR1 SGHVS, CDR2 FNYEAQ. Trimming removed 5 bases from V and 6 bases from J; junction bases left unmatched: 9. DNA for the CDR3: TGTGCCAGCAGCGCCGAGACAGGGAGGGATGAAAAACTGTTTTTT. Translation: CASSAETGRDEKLFF.

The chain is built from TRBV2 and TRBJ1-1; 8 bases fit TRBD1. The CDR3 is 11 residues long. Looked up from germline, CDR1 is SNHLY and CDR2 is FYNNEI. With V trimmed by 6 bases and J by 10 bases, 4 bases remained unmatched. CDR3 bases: TGTGCCAGCAGCCGTGGACAGGGAGCTTTCTTT. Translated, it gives CASSRGQGAFF.

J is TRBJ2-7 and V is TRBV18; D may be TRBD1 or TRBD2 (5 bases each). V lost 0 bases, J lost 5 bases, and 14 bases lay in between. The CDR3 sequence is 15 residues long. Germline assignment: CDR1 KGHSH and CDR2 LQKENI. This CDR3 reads CASSPPRGSGNEQYF. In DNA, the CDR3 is TGTGCCAGCTCACCACCGAGGGGCTCTGGGAACGAGCAGTACTTC.

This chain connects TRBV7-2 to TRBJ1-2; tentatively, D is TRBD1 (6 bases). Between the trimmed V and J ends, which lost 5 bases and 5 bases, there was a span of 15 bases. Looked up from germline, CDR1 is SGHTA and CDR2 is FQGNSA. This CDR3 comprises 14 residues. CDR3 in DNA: TGTGCCAGCAGCAGGCGGGACACTTTTTATGGCTACACCTTC. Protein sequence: CASSRRDTFYGYTF.

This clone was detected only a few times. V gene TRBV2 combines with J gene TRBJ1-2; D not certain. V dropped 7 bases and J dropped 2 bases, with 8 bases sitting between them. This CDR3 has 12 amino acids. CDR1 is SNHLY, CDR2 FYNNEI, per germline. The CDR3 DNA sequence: TGTGCCAGCACCGCCAGCAACTATGGCTACACCTTC. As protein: CASTASNYGYTF.

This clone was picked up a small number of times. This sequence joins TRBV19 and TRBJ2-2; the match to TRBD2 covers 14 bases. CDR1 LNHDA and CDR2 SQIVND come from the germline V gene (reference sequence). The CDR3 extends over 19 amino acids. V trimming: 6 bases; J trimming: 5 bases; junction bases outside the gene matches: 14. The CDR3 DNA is TGTGCCAGTAGCAGCGGTGAATTGGGACTAGCGGGAGTAACCGGGGAGCTGTTTTTT. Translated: CASSSGELGLAGVTGELFF.